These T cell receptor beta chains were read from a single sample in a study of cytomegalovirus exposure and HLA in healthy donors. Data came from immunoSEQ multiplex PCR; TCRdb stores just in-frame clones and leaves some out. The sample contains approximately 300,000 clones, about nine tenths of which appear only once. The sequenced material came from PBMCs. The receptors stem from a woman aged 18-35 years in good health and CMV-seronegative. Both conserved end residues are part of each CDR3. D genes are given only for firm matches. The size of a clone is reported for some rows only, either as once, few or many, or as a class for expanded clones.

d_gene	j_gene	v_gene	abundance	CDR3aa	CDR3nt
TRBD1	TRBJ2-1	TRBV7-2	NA	CASIASPPYRGVNEQFF	TGTGCCAGCATAGCTTCCCCCCCGTACAGGGGAGTTAATGAGCAGTTCTTC
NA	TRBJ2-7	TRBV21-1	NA	CASSKSIRTALWEQYF	TGTGCCAGCAGCAAAAGTATCCGGACAGCTCTGTGGGAGCAGTACTTC
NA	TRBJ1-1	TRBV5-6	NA	CASSLVGEAFF	TGTGCCAGCAGCTTGGTCGGTGAAGCTTTCTTT
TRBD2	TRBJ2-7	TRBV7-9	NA	CASSPLGLAKRSYEQYF	TGTGCCAGCAGCCCTCTGGGACTAGCGAAGAGGTCCTACGAGCAGTACTTC
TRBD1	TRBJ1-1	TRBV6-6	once	CASSYRGQGYTEAFF	TGTGCCAGCAGTTACAGGGGACAGGGGTACACTGAAGCTTTCTTT
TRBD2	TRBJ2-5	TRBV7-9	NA	CASSSSGSLETQYF	TGTGCCAGCAGCTCTAGCGGGAGTTTGGAGACCCAGTACTTC
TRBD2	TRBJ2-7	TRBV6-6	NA	CASSYSFAGGGSEQYF	TGTGCCAGCAGTTACTCGTTTGCGGGGGGGGGCTCAGAGCAGTACTTC
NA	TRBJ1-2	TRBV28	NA	CASRENDRYYGYTF	TGTGCCAGCAGGGAAAACGACAGATACTATGGCTACACCTTC
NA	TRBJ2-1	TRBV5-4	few	CASRPGQYNEQFF	TGTGCCAGCAGGCCGGGACAATACAATGAGCAGTTCTTC
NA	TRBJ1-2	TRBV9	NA	CASQGLDYGYTF	TGTGCCAGCCAGGGGTTGGACTATGGCTACACCTTC